This TCR beta chain was documented in a study of naive and memory T cell subsets. Two oligonucleotides, mixed equimolar, formed the beta constant-region primer covering TRBC1 and TRBC2. In TCRdb, the UMI-ligation and nested PCR reads were re-called with MiXCR into one record per CDR3 protein. This sample has 77,000 or so distinct CDR3 sequences, with around 13% found just once. The sample holds a few counts of this clonotype. This receptor was identified in a human donor in good health. Sequenced material: central memory CD4+ T cells from blood.

In DNA form, the CDR3 reads TGTGCCAGCAGCTTGGAGGTAAAATCGAACACCGGGGAGCTGTTTTTT. Protein sequence: CASSLEVKSNTGELFF. The rearrangement uses TRBV5-6 and TRBJ2-2; no clear D gene. Germline V lookup: CDR1 SGHDT, CDR2 YYEEEE. Trimming stripped 0 bases from V and 0 bases from J, with 9 bases between. This CDR3 is built from 16 residues.